This TCR beta chain is from a study of beta chain features in type 1 diabetes. Study-level information: Examination covered over 85,000,000 sorted cells spanning all samples. Findings and limits, study-wide: Across patients, naive, central memory and Treg TCRB repertoires exhibited apparently greater similarity than was observed across healthy donors. Shortening that was moderate but significant affected the TCRB CDR3s of Type 1 diabetes patients in all four CD4+ subsets.

All of the isolated RNA was reverse transcribed, so expressed TCRB transcripts were sequenced. This table comes from immunoSEQ multiplex PCR, and its TCRdb copy is limited to in-frame clones, with some not included. The table has nearly 700,000 clones, around an eighth seen once. In the case of this clone: What it binds is unknown.

This CDR3 spans 11 amino acids. The V end lost 8 bases, the J end lost 4 bases, and 8 bases lay between the germline ends. Germline V gene lookup returns CDR1 MNHEY and CDR2 SMNVEV (reference sequence). The rearrangement uses TRBV27 and TRBJ1-2, with D hard to call. The sequence was collected from a man between 18 and 29 years old with type 1 diabetes. The sequenced sample was naive CD4+ T cells from blood. This CDR3 is CASGGFYGYTF. CDR3 nucleotide sequence: TGTGCCAGCGGCGGGTTCTATGGCTACACCTTC.